These T cell receptor beta chains were read from a single sample in a study of T-cell memory formation after mild COVID-19. TCRdb re-analysed the 5' RACE reads in MiXCR, keeping a single row per CDR3 protein. This sample yields 390,000 or so distinct CDR3 sequences, of which approximately 15% are seen a single time; 20% to 25% belongs to the top ten. The sequencing sample was made of PBMCs or a T cell subset sorted from them (not recorded which). The receptors were sampled from a man between 18 and 35 years old who had mild COVID-19 (a few samples of this study predate the infection). Cell type and time point are not known. The CDR3 runs from the conserved cysteine through the conserved F or W. The order of the fields is V gene, D gene, clone size, J gene, CDR3 protein, CDR3 DNA. D genes are given only for firm matches. Part of the rows lack a size; the others show once, few, many or a class for expanded clones.

v_gene: TRBV7-8
d_gene: NA
abundance: few
j_gene: TRBJ2-7
CDR3aa: CASSPRGRGSYEQYF
CDR3nt: TGTGCCAGCAGCCCCCGGGGTCGGGGATCCTACGAGCAGTACTTC

v_gene: TRBV7-9
d_gene: NA
abundance: few
j_gene: TRBJ1-1
CDR3aa: CASSLSSEIEAFF
CDR3nt: TGTGCCAGCAGCTTATCCTCAGAAATTGAAGCTTTCTTT

v_gene: TRBV5-6
d_gene: NA
abundance: few
j_gene: TRBJ2-7
CDR3aa: CASSMGTPNEQYF
CDR3nt: TGTGCCAGCAGCATGGGGACCCCCAACGAGCAGTACTTC

v_gene: TRBV7-2
d_gene: TRBD1
abundance: NA
j_gene: TRBJ1-1
CDR3aa: CASSRYPGQGGAEAFF
CDR3nt: TGTGCCAGCAGCAGATACCCGGGACAGGGAGGTGCTGAAGCTTTCTTT

v_gene: TRBV6-1
d_gene: NA
abundance: NA
j_gene: TRBJ1-1
CDR3aa: CASSGITEAFF
CDR3nt: TGTGCCAGCTCAGGAATCACTGAAGCTTTCTTT

v_gene: TRBV11-2
d_gene: NA
abundance: few
j_gene: TRBJ1-1
CDR3aa: CASSLAGRGTEAFF
CDR3nt: TGTGCCAGCAGCTTAGCGGGAAGGGGCACTGAAGCTTTCTTT

v_gene: TRBV10-3
d_gene: NA
abundance: NA
j_gene: TRBJ1-4
CDR3aa: CAISDGAEKLFF
CDR3nt: TGTGCCATCAGTGATGGTGCTGAAAAACTGTTTTTT

v_gene: TRBV5-1
d_gene: TRBD2
abundance: few
j_gene: TRBJ2-5
CDR3aa: CASSSGLANQETQYF
CDR3nt: TGCGCCAGCAGCTCGGGACTAGCGAATCAAGAGACCCAGTACTTC

v_gene: TRBV2
d_gene: TRBD1
abundance: NA
j_gene: TRBJ2-7
CDR3aa: CASSEDRHNEQYF
CDR3nt: TGTGCCAGCAGTGAGGACAGGCACAACGAGCAGTACTTC

v_gene: TRBV6-6
d_gene: NA
abundance: NA
j_gene: TRBJ1-6
CDR3aa: CASSYEGRDKSPLHF
CDR3nt: TGTGCCAGCAGTTACGAGGGTCGGGATAAGTCACCCCTCCACTTT

v_gene: TRBV12-3/TRBV12-4
d_gene: TRBD1
abundance: few
j_gene: TRBJ1-1
CDR3aa: CASVLTGANTEAFF
CDR3nt: TGTGCCAGCGTACTAACAGGGGCTAACACTGAAGCTTTCTTT

v_gene: TRBV20-1
d_gene: NA
abundance: few
j_gene: TRBJ2-3
CDR3aa: CSARAGTAQTLIFTDTQYF
CDR3nt: TGCAGTGCTAGAGCCGGGACCGCCCAAACGTTAATATTCACAGATACGCAGTATTTT

v_gene: TRBV5-1
d_gene: NA
abundance: NA
j_gene: TRBJ2-5
CDR3aa: CASTSPEARQETQYF
CDR3nt: TGCGCCAGCACCTCCCCGGAGGCCAGACAAGAGACCCAGTACTTC

v_gene: TRBV6-5
d_gene: TRBD2
abundance: NA
j_gene: TRBJ2-5
CDR3aa: CASSYGAGKAETQYF
CDR3nt: TGTGCCAGCAGTTACGGAGCGGGAAAAGCGGAGACCCAGTACTTC

v_gene: TRBV4-3
d_gene: TRBD1
abundance: NA
j_gene: TRBJ2-2
CDR3aa: CASSQGPQGAVTGELFF
CDR3nt: TGCGCCAGCAGCCAAGGCCCCCAGGGGGCGGTCACCGGGGAGCTGTTTTTT

v_gene: TRBV12-3/TRBV12-4
d_gene: NA
abundance: few
j_gene: TRBJ2-1
CDR3aa: CASSRGAALEQFF
CDR3nt: TGTGCCAGCAGTCGAGGGGCCGCCCTTGAGCAGTTCTTC

v_gene: TRBV7-2
d_gene: TRBD1
abundance: few
j_gene: TRBJ1-2
CDR3aa: CASSQNRDSTYGYTF
CDR3nt: TGTGCCAGCAGCCAAAACCGGGACAGCACCTATGGCTACACCTTC

v_gene: TRBV13
d_gene: TRBD2
abundance: few
j_gene: TRBJ2-1
CDR3aa: CASSLGGGGRSYNEQFF
CDR3nt: TGTGCCAGCAGCTTAGGGGGCGGGGGACGCTCCTACAATGAGCAGTTCTTC

v_gene: TRBV7-9
d_gene: TRBD2
abundance: many
j_gene: TRBJ2-1
CDR3aa: CASSLASSGEQFF
CDR3nt: TGTGCCAGCAGCTTAGCCTCTAGCGGGGAGCAGTTCTTC

v_gene: TRBV7-9
d_gene: TRBD1
abundance: NA
j_gene: TRBJ1-2
CDR3aa: CASSQSTGVYGYTF
CDR3nt: TGTGCCAGCAGCCAGTCGACAGGGGTCTATGGCTACACCTTC

v_gene: TRBV19
d_gene: TRBD1
abundance: few
j_gene: TRBJ2-3
CDR3aa: CASGDRGGDTQYF
CDR3nt: TGTGCCAGTGGTGACAGGGGGGGAGATACGCAGTATTTT

v_gene: TRBV4-3
d_gene: NA
abundance: NA
j_gene: TRBJ1-1
CDR3aa: CASSLFGQGGEAFF
CDR3nt: TGCGCCAGCAGCCTCTTCGGGCAGGGCGGTGAAGCTTTCTTT

v_gene: TRBV5-1
d_gene: TRBD1
abundance: NA
j_gene: TRBJ1-2
CDR3aa: CASSPTGVHLSSGYTF
CDR3nt: TGCGCCAGCAGCCCCACAGGGGTTCATCTTTCGAGCGGCTACACCTTC

v_gene: TRBV27
d_gene: NA
abundance: NA
j_gene: TRBJ2-3
CDR3aa: CASSFSIGGLTDTQYF
CDR3nt: TGTGCCAGCAGTTTTTCCATCGGCGGGCTCACAGATACGCAGTATTTT

v_gene: TRBV16
d_gene: NA
abundance: NA
j_gene: TRBJ1-2
CDR3aa: CASSLDLAGYTF
CDR3nt: TGTGCCAGCAGCCTTGACCTGGCTGGCTACACCTTC

v_gene: TRBV7-9
d_gene: TRBD2
abundance: NA
j_gene: TRBJ2-3
CDR3aa: CASSSSSGGKDTQYF
CDR3nt: TGTGCCAGCAGCTCGAGCTCGGGGGGGAAAGATACGCAGTATTTT

v_gene: TRBV6-2/TRBV6-3
d_gene: NA
abundance: NA
j_gene: TRBJ1-1
CDR3aa: CASRPLNTEAFF
CDR3nt: TGTGCCAGCCGACCCCTGAACACTGAAGCTTTCTTT

v_gene: TRBV5-5
d_gene: NA
abundance: few
j_gene: TRBJ2-5
CDR3aa: CASYGGMETQYF
CDR3nt: TGTGCCAGCTACGGAGGGATGGAGACCCAGTACTTC

v_gene: TRBV6-5
d_gene: NA
abundance: few
j_gene: TRBJ2-5
CDR3aa: CASSRRGETQYF
CDR3nt: TGTGCCAGCAGTAGGAGGGGAGAGACCCAGTACTTC

v_gene: TRBV9
d_gene: TRBD1
abundance: few
j_gene: TRBJ2-5
CDR3aa: CASSEQTGPQETQYF
CDR3nt: TGTGCCAGCAGCGAACAGACAGGGCCCCAAGAGACCCAGTACTTC

v_gene: TRBV12-3/TRBV12-4
d_gene: NA
abundance: few
j_gene: TRBJ2-7
CDR3aa: CASSRRPSQAYEQYF
CDR3nt: TGTGCCAGCAGCCGCCGGCCTAGCCAGGCCTACGAGCAGTACTTC

v_gene: TRBV6-6
d_gene: TRBD2
abundance: many
j_gene: TRBJ2-5
CDR3aa: CASRPTSGGLQETQYF
CDR3nt: TGTGCCAGCAGGCCCACTAGCGGGGGGCTCCAAGAGACCCAGTACTTC

v_gene: TRBV10-3
d_gene: TRBD2
abundance: NA
j_gene: TRBJ2-3
CDR3aa: CASHSGVWTDTQYF
CDR3nt: TGTGCCTCGCATAGCGGGGTCTGGACAGATACGCAGTATTTT

v_gene: TRBV5-4
d_gene: TRBD2
abundance: NA
j_gene: TRBJ2-3
CDR3aa: CASSLSDGGAEDTQYF
CDR3nt: TGTGCCAGCAGCTTATCCGACGGGGGGGCGGAAGATACGCAGTATTTT

v_gene: TRBV12-3/TRBV12-4
d_gene: NA
abundance: many
j_gene: TRBJ1-1
CDR3aa: CASSLAGGTEAFF
CDR3nt: TGTGCCAGCAGCCTAGCCGGGGGCACTGAAGCTTTCTTT

v_gene: TRBV6-5
d_gene: NA
abundance: NA
j_gene: TRBJ1-2
CDR3aa: CAVQGSPLYGYTF
CDR3nt: TGTGCCGTACAGGGTTCCCCACTCTATGGCTACACCTTC

v_gene: TRBV7-2
d_gene: NA
abundance: many
j_gene: TRBJ2-3
CDR3aa: CASRGVSTDTQYF
CDR3nt: TGTGCCAGCAGGGGGGTTAGCACAGATACGCAGTATTTT

v_gene: TRBV18
d_gene: TRBD2
abundance: NA
j_gene: TRBJ2-3
CDR3aa: CASSHFGTSGFTDTQYF
CDR3nt: TGTGCCAGCTCCCATTTCGGGACTAGCGGGTTCACAGATACGCAGTATTTT

v_gene: TRBV6-2/TRBV6-3
d_gene: NA
abundance: NA
j_gene: TRBJ2-2
CDR3aa: CASHNWRTGELFF
CDR3nt: TGTGCCAGCCACAACTGGCGGACCGGGGAGCTGTTTTTT

v_gene: TRBV12-3/TRBV12-4
d_gene: NA
abundance: NA
j_gene: TRBJ1-4
CDR3aa: CASSLGFGAEKLFF
CDR3nt: TGTGCCAGCAGTTTGGGGTTCGGGGCGGAAAAACTGTTTTTT

v_gene: TRBV9
d_gene: NA
abundance: NA
j_gene: TRBJ2-3
CDR3aa: CASSVDLSTDTQYF
CDR3nt: TGTGCCAGCAGCGTAGATCTCAGCACAGATACGCAGTATTTT

v_gene: TRBV7-2
d_gene: TRBD2
abundance: NA
j_gene: TRBJ2-5
CDR3aa: CASGLPGGAQYF
CDR3nt: TGTGCCAGCGGACTACCCGGGGGGGCCCAGTACTTC

v_gene: TRBV12-3/TRBV12-4
d_gene: NA
abundance: NA
j_gene: TRBJ1-1
CDR3aa: CASSPDSSEAFF
CDR3nt: TGTGCCAGCAGTCCGGACAGCTCAGAAGCTTTCTTT

v_gene: TRBV7-2
d_gene: NA
abundance: NA
j_gene: TRBJ2-3
CDR3aa: CASSLMGPPLDTQYF
CDR3nt: TGTGCCAGCAGCTTAATGGGGCCACCTTTAGATACGCAGTATTTT

v_gene: TRBV6-6
d_gene: NA
abundance: NA
j_gene: TRBJ2-1
CDR3aa: CASSYYRARGVPDEQFF
CDR3nt: TGTGCCAGCAGTTACTACAGGGCCCGGGGGGTCCCCGATGAGCAGTTCTTC

v_gene: TRBV5-5
d_gene: NA
abundance: NA
j_gene: TRBJ2-1
CDR3aa: CASSLAQGRDEQFF
CDR3nt: TGTGCCAGCAGCTTGGCGCAGGGACGGGATGAGCAGTTCTTC

v_gene: TRBV5-1
d_gene: NA
abundance: few
j_gene: TRBJ1-2
CDR3aa: CASSSALPYGYTF
CDR3nt: TGCGCCAGCAGCTCAGCATTACCCTATGGCTACACCTTC

v_gene: TRBV11-3
d_gene: TRBD1
abundance: NA
j_gene: TRBJ2-1
CDR3aa: CASSSRQGENEQFF
CDR3nt: TGTGCCAGCAGCTCCCGACAGGGGGAAAATGAGCAGTTCTTC

v_gene: TRBV7-2
d_gene: NA
abundance: NA
j_gene: TRBJ1-1
CDR3aa: CASSFRPGPEAFF
CDR3nt: TGTGCCAGCAGCTTCCGACCCGGCCCTGAAGCTTTCTTT

v_gene: TRBV15
d_gene: NA
abundance: few
j_gene: TRBJ1-2
CDR3aa: CATSRGQGEYGYTF
CDR3nt: TGTGCCACCAGCAGAGGTCAAGGGGAGTATGGCTACACCTTC

v_gene: TRBV20-1
d_gene: NA
abundance: NA
j_gene: TRBJ1-2
CDR3aa: CSASRGGYTF
CDR3nt: TGCAGTGCTAGCCGCGGTGGCTACACCTTC

v_gene: TRBV9
d_gene: NA
abundance: once
j_gene: TRBJ1-6
CDR3aa: CASSAAPESDSPIHF
CDR3nt: TGTGCCAGCAGCGCCGCTCCCGAGAGTGATTCACCCATCCACTTT

v_gene: TRBV5-1
d_gene: NA
abundance: many
j_gene: TRBJ2-1
CDR3aa: CASSHGESSYNEQFF
CDR3nt: TGCGCCAGCAGCCACGGGGAAAGCTCCTACAATGAGCAGTTCTTC

v_gene: TRBV5-4
d_gene: NA
abundance: few
j_gene: TRBJ2-4
CDR3aa: CASSLDVAKNIQYF
CDR3nt: TGTGCCAGCAGTCTTGACGTGGCCAAAAACATTCAGTACTTC

v_gene: TRBV7-6
d_gene: NA
abundance: few
j_gene: TRBJ2-7
CDR3aa: CASSLGEGVTSYEQYF
CDR3nt: TGTGCCAGCAGCTTAGGAGAGGGGGTTACCTCCTACGAGCAGTACTTC

v_gene: TRBV30
d_gene: NA
abundance: NA
j_gene: TRBJ1-1
CDR3aa: CAWYGPRGVAAFF
CDR3nt: TGTGCCTGGTACGGGCCCAGAGGTGTTGCGGCTTTCTTT

v_gene: TRBV11-2
d_gene: NA
abundance: NA
j_gene: TRBJ1-1
CDR3aa: CASANVREDTEAFF
CDR3nt: TGTGCCAGCGCGAACGTGCGGGAAGACACTGAAGCTTTCTTT